The 11 T cell receptor beta chains reported below all come from one sample, sequenced in a study of Ad26.COV2.S vaccination and SARS-CoV-2 variants. Some clones are missing from TCRdb's copy, which holds only in-frame ones; the method was immunoSEQ multiplex PCR. This table holds 320,000 or so clones, under 90% found once. Treatment indicated: roughly 20 received Ad26.COV2.S at low or high dose, single or two shots; about five received placebo; per-sample allocation not given. Sampling was done on day 63 after the first vaccine or placebo injection. The specimen was peripheral blood, collected in a trial of Ad26.COV2.S vaccine versus placebo. The receptor set was obtained from a person aged 18-60 years who received the Ad26.COV2.S COVID-19 vaccine or a placebo.

This clone appeared once. This CDR3 is CAISESGSGLAGAGELFF. The CDR3 nucleotides are TGTGCCATCAGTGAGAGCGGTAGCGGGCTAGCGGGAGCCGGGGAGCTGTTTTTT. This chain links TRBV10-3 with TRBJ2-2, with 10 bases that match TRBD2. V lost 2 bases to trimming and J lost 6 bases; unmatched junction nucleotides: 12. Germline V gene sequence: CDR1 ENHRY, CDR2 SYGVKD. The CDR3 spans 18 residues.

J is TRBJ2-7 and V is TRBV7-9; D is perhaps TRBD2 (5 bases). The CDR3 spans 14 residues. The germline gives CDR1 SEHNR, CDR2 FQNEAQ (reference sequence). The ends were cut back, 5 bases at V and 3 bases at J, with 14 bases in the middle. Written as DNA, the CDR3 is TGTGCCAGCAGCCTTAGTACTAGTAACTACGAGCAGTACTTC. Protein: CASSLSTSNYEQYF.

The genes are TRBV5-1 and TRBJ2-1, with D possibly matching TRBD2 (5 bases). Germline CDR1 reads SGHRS; CDR2 reads YFSETQ. The CDR3 runs to 16 residues. V dropped 5 bases and J dropped 4 bases, with 19 bases sitting between them. CDR3 amino acids: CASRPSGSGTYNEQFF. For the CDR3, the DNA is TGCGCCAGCAGGCCCTCAGGCAGCGGCACATACAATGAGCAGTTCTTC.

This clone was recorded only once. V usage is TRBV10-3 and J usage is TRBJ1-1; D call uncertain. The V gene's germline CDR1 is ENHRY and CDR2 SYGVKD. Deletions cut 6 bases from V and 1 base from J, with 18 bases between. The CDR3 is made up of 16 amino acids. The CDR3: CAISPRADSENTEAFF. CDR3 coding DNA: TGTGCCATCAGCCCTAGGGCAGATTCCGAGAACACTGAAGCTTTCTTT.

The chain employs TRBV18 and TRBJ1-2, with a weak D call TRBD1 (6 bases). The CDR3 extends over 17 amino acids. Per germline, CDR1 KGHSH and CDR2 LQKENI. V was clipped by 2 bases and J by 0 bases, with 16 bases between them. CDR3 bases: TGTGCCAGCTCACCATATTCTTGGGACACGACTAACTATGGCTACACCTTC. This translates into CASSPYSWDTTNYGYTF.

CDR3 sequence reads: CASSPGAGGTQYF. In DNA form, the CDR3 reads TGTGCCAGCTCGCCTGGAGCAGGCGGGACCCAGTACTTC. The V and J genes are TRBV18 and TRBJ2-5; D gene uncertain. The CDR3 is made up of 13 amino acids. Germline values: CDR1 KGHSH, CDR2 LQKENI. V lost 6 bases to trimming and J lost 7 bases, with 15 bases between them.

DNA of the CDR3: TGTGCCTCAACACCGGGGACCCAGGAGACCCAGTACTTC. Protein sequence: CASTPGTQETQYF. The chain combines TRBV30 with TRBJ2-5; D tentatively reads TRBD1 or TRBD2 (5 bases each). CDR3 length: 13 amino acids. The germline gives CDR1 GTSNPN, CDR2 SVGIG (reference sequence). The V end lost 7 bases, the J end lost 5 bases, and 17 bases lay between the germline ends.

This clone was detected a few times. The chain couples TRBV6-4 to TRBJ2-1; 11 bases line up with TRBD2. Per germline, CDR1 MRHNA and CDR2 SNTAGT. Germline trimming cut 6 bases from V and 9 bases from J; bases unmatched to any gene: 10. The CDR3 has 15 amino acids. The CDR3, as DNA: TGTGCCAGCAGCCCCACTAGCGGGGGCCAGGGTGAGCAGTTCTTC. Amino acid sequence: CASSPTSGGQGEQFF.

The chain joins TRBV12-5 to TRBJ2-4; D is ambiguous. This CDR3 contains 18 residues. Germline V gene data show CDR1 as LGHNT and CDR2 as FRNRAP. The ends were cut back, 2 bases at V and 0 bases at J, with 17 bases in the middle. The CDR3 region has the DNA TGTGCTAGTGGTTTGAAGTCCCCCAGGACGCTAGCCAAAAACATTCAGTACTTC. It yields the protein CASGLKSPRTLAKNIQYF.

This chain links TRBV4-1 with TRBJ2-3, with 8 positions matching TRBD1. V was pared by 4 bases and J by 4 bases, with 7 bases of the junction left unmatched. CDR1 and CDR2 from the germline V gene are MGHRA and YSYEKL. This CDR3 is 15 amino acids long. The CDR3 sequence: CASSLGQGGPDTQYF. The CDR3 nucleotides are TGCGCCAGCAGCCTAGGACAGGGAGGTCCAGATACGCAGTATTTT.

This sequence joins TRBV9 and TRBJ1-2; D not certain. CDR3 length: 13 residues. Germline assignment: CDR1 SGDLS and CDR2 YYNGEE. The ends were cut back, 1 base at V and 7 bases at J, with 11 bases in the middle. CDR3 amino acids: CASSVSMGAGYTF. The CDR3 DNA reads as TGTGCCAGCAGCGTATCGATGGGAGCTGGCTACACCTTC.